A single sample gave rise to the 17 T cell receptor beta chains below, sequenced in a study of cytomegalovirus exposure and HLA in healthy donors. Use of 60 Vbeta and 13 Jbeta primers characterized the PCR. TCRdb's table, derived via immunoSEQ multiplex PCR, lists solely in-frame clones and lacks some. The top ten hold roughly 1.5% of the sample, which has about 150,000 clones, roughly 79% seen once. The sequenced material came from PBMCs. All receptors come from a man in his forties or fifties in good health and CMV-seronegative.

The chain joins TRBV18 to TRBJ1-3; 10 bases align to TRBD1. The germline gives CDR1 KGHSH, CDR2 LQKENI. V was clipped by 5 bases and J by 0 bases; unmatched bases: 4. This CDR3 has 16 amino acids. The CDR3 region has the DNA TGTGCCAGCTCAGCGGGACAGGGGAACTCTGGAAACACCATATATTTT. It specifies CASSAGQGNSGNTIYF.

The chain recombines TRBV25-1 with TRBJ1-1, with 7 bases fitting TRBD1. V lost 1 base and J lost 6; bases outside the gene matches: 8. CDR1 and CDR2 from the germline V gene are MGHDK and SYGVNS. This CDR3 comprises 15 residues. This CDR3 is CASSESVGGDAEAFF. The CDR3 nucleotides read TGTGCCAGCAGTGAATCTGTAGGGGGCGACGCTGAAGCTTTCTTT. The entire variable domain, with the rest obtained from reference TRBV25-1 and TRBJ1-1, is as follows: EADIYQTPRYLVIGTGKKITLECSQTMGHDKMYWYQQDPGMELHLIHYSYGVNSTEKGDLSSESTVSRIRTEHFPLTLESARPSHTSQYLCASSESVGGDAEAFFGQGTRLTVV.

The chain is built from TRBV7-9 and TRBJ2-7, with 9 nucleotides matching TRBD2. Trimming cost V 1 base and J 3 bases; bases outside gene matches: 4. In germline, CDR1 is SEHNR, CDR2 FQNEAQ (reference sequence). This CDR3 region has 15 residues. The CDR3 here is CASSLEVAGDYEQYF. The CDR3 DNA reads TGTGCCAGCAGCTTAGAGGTAGCGGGAGACTACGAGCAGTACTTC.

The chain has TRBV6-6 and TRBJ1-2; 8 nucleotides agree with TRBD1. V dropped 7 bases and J dropped 5; count of bases not matched to a gene: 12. This CDR3 has 15 amino acids. In germline, CDR1 is MNHNY, CDR2 SVGAGI (reference sequence). CDR3 coding DNA: TGTGCCAGCAATATCCAGGGGGCAAAGGATTATGGCTACACCTTC. Protein sequence: CASNIQGAKDYGYTF.

The chain couples TRBV4-1 to TRBJ1-2; D is uncertain. The CDR3 has 14 amino acids. Per the germline V gene, CDR1 is MGHRA and CDR2 is YSYEKL. Trimming left V 0 bases short and J 6 bases short, with 11 bases between. CDR3 sequence: CASSQDHRTNGYTF. CDR3 DNA sequence: TGCGCCAGCAGCCAAGATCACAGAACGAATGGCTACACCTTC.

V gene TRBV15 combines with J gene TRBJ2-3; 9 bases fit TRBD1. V trimming: 8 bases; J trimming: 7 bases; junction bases outside the gene matches: 16. The CDR3 runs to 16 residues. Germline V lookup: CDR1 LNHNV, CDR2 YYDKDF (reference sequence). CDR3 loop: CATGLWGRQGGNTQYF. The CDR3 DNA reads TGTGCCACCGGCCTATGGGGACGACAGGGGGGGAATACGCAGTATTTT.

The CDR3 region is CASSLAGGNTEAFF. The CDR3 bases are TGTGCCAGCAGTTTAGCGGGGGGGAACACTGAAGCTTTCTTT. The chain couples TRBV2 to TRBJ1-1, with TRBD1 as a possible D gene (5 bases). The germline V gene encodes CDR1 SNHLY and CDR2 FYNNEI. There are 14 residues in the CDR3. V lost 5 bases and J lost 1, with 11 bases in between.

The rearrangement joins TRBV7-8 to TRBJ1-3; 9 nucleotides match TRBD1. The CDR3 loop spans 16 amino acids. V was pared by 5 bases and J by 4 bases, with 9 bases of the junction left unmatched. Germline CDR1 and CDR2: SGHVS and FQNEAQ. The CDR3 spells CASSPTGGLGGNTIYF. The CDR3 DNA sequence: TGTGCCAGCAGCCCAACAGGGGGCTTAGGGGGAAACACCATATATTTT.

The rearrangement uses TRBV5-1 and TRBJ2-7; D may be TRBD1 (5 bases). V shed 4 bases and J shed 5 bases, with 16 bases lying between them. The CDR3 sequence is 14 residues long. The V gene's germline CDR1 is SGHRS and CDR2 YFSETQ. This CDR3 is CASSPGPGINEQYV. CDR3 bases: TGCGCCAGCAGCCCGGGTCCAGGGATCAACGAGCAGTACGTC.

The chain couples TRBV2 to TRBJ2-7; D might be TRBD1 (6 bases). The CDR3 contains 13 residues. The V gene's germline CDR1 is SNHLY and CDR2 FYNNEI. The germline V and J ends were trimmed by 5 bases and 5 bases, with 13 bases remaining between them. The CDR3: CASSQPRGDEQYF. DNA for the CDR3: TGTGCCAGCAGTCAACCCAGGGGCGACGAGCAGTACTTC.

This clone was counted only a few times. The chain has TRBV6-1 and TRBJ2-1; TRBD2 might be the D (6 bases). Germline CDR1 is MNHNS and CDR2 is SASEGT. The CDR3 length is 15 residues. Trimming took off 8 bases at V and 4 bases at J, with 18 bases between the two ends. The CDR3 region has the DNA TGTGCCAGCTTTGGGACCGGGACTCCTTACAATGAGCAGTTCTTC. This encodes CASFGTGTPYNEQFF.

This sequence joins TRBV6-9 and TRBJ1-1, with D perhaps TRBD1 (5 bases). V was clipped by 4 bases and J by 1 base, with 10 bases between them. The CDR3 contains 14 residues. Per the germline V gene, CDR1 is MNHGY and CDR2 is SVAAGI. The chain's CDR3 is CASSSRGENTEAFF. In DNA form, the CDR3 reads TGTGCCAGCAGTTCTCGGGGGGAGAACACTGAAGCTTTCTTT.

The genes are TRBV28 and TRBJ1-2; TRBD1 agrees at 8 bases. V shed 6 bases and J 10 bases; nucleotides not matched to a gene: 10. Germline V gene sequence: CDR1 MDHEN, CDR2 SYDVKM. The CDR3 extends over 13 amino acids. The CDR3 protein is CASRTPGQAYYTF. The CDR3 nucleotides read TGTGCCAGCAGAACACCGGGACAGGCATACTACACCTTC.

This sequence joins TRBV7-3 and TRBJ2-3, with D tentatively TRBD1 (5 bases). Trimming removed 1 base from V and 6 bases from J, with 11 bases in between. This CDR3 contains 14 residues. Germline assignment: CDR1 SGHTA and CDR2 FQGTGA. In nucleotides, the CDR3 is TGTGCCAGCAGCTTAAAGGGGTTTGTGGATACGCAGTATTTT. This translates into CASSLKGFVDTQYF.

The chain uses TRBV2 and TRBJ1-2; D uncertain. CDR1 is SNHLY and CDR2 is FYNNEI in the germline V gene. This CDR3 contains 11 residues. Trimming took 6 bases from V and 3 from J, leaving 5 bases between them. CDR3 nucleotides: TGTGCCAGCAGCCTCGACTATGGCTACACCTTC. Amino acids: CASSLDYGYTF.

This chain connects TRBV19 to TRBJ2-3; the D is unclear. The germline CDR1 and CDR2 sequences are LNHDA and SQIVND (reference sequence). The V end was cut by 5 bases, the J end by 6 bases, with 15 bases between. CDR3 size: 14 residues. The CDR3 bases are TGTGCCAGTAGTCCCACCGCCCAGGCGGATACGCAGTATTTT. Its translation is CASSPTAQADTQYF.

This sequence joins TRBV19 and TRBJ2-1; D unresolved. Germline CDR1 and CDR2: LNHDA and SQIVND (reference sequence). The ends were cut back, 1 base at V and 9 bases at J, with 10 bases in the middle. This CDR3 has 13 amino acids. Written as DNA, the CDR3 is TGTGCCAGTAGTATAGGGCCAGGCAGTGAGCAGTTCTTC. Its translation: CASSIGPGSEQFF.